This T cell receptor (beta chain) stems from a study of identical twins. This CDR3 contains 18 residues. As for this clonotype: Its target is not known. The junction and the germline gene differ at one end; a read error may be behind it.

Overall study results and limits: Invariant T cells like MAIT and iNKT could partly confound the zero-insertion analyses. These conclusions were based on statistical analysis (cross-sectional, not following the same donors).

TCRdb reanalysed the 5' RACE reads using MiXCR and keeps one entry per CDR3 protein. This table has a few hundred thousand distinct CDR3 sequences, around a tenth appearing once. The sample was also reused in another study, on yellow fever vaccine responses in identical twins.

The clonotype was recovered from a young woman in good health. The sequencing input was PBMCs. This sequence joins TRBV12-3 or TRBV12-4 and TRBJ2-5; 14 positions match TRBD2. The CDR3 protein is CAISSAVGGLAGGETQYF. For the CDR3, the DNA is TGTGCCATCAGTTCGGCCGTCGGTGGACTAGCGGGAGGAGAGACCCAGTACTTC.